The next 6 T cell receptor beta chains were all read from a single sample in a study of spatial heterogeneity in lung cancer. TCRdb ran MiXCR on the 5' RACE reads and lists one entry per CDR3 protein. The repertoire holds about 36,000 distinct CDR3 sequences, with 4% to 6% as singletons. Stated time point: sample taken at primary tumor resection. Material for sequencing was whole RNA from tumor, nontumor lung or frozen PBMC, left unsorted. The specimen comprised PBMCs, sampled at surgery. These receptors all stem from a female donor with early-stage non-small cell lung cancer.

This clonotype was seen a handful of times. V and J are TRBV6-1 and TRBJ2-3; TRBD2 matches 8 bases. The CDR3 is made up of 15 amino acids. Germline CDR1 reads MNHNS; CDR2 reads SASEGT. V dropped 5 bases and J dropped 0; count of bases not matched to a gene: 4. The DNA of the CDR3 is TGTGCCAGCAGTACGGGACTAGGGAGCACAGATACGCAGTATTTT. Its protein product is CASSTGLGSTDTQYF.

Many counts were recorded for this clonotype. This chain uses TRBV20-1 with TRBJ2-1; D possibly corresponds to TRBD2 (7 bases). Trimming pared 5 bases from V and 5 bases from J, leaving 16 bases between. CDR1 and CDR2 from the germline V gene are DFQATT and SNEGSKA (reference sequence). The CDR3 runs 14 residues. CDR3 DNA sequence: TGCAGTGCTCACAAGGGGGGGGCCCACAATGAGCAGTTCTTC. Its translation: CSAHKGGAHNEQFF.

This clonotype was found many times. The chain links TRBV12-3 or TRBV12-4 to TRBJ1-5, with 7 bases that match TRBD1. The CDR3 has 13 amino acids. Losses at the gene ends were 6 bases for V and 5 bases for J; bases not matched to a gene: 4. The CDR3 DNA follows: TGTGCCAGCAGAAGGGACAGCTATCAGCCCCAGCATTTT. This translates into CASRRDSYQPQHF.

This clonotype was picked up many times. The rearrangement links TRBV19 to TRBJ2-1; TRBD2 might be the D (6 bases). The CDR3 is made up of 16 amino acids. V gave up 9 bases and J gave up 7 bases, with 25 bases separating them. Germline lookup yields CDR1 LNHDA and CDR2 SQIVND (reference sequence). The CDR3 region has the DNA TGTGCCAGCGCTCCCAGGGCCAGCGGGCTTCATAATGAGCAGTTCTTC. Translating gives CASAPRASGLHNEQFF.

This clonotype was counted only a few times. The CDR3, as DNA: TGTGCCAGCTCACCACCGTCAGGTAGGAACACTGAAGCTTTCTTT. Translated: CASSPPSGRNTEAFF. The rearrangement joins TRBV18 to TRBJ1-1; D remains unclear. The CDR3 spans 15 residues. V was clipped by 0 bases and J by 1 base, with 9 bases between them. Germline assignment: CDR1 KGHSH and CDR2 LQKENI.

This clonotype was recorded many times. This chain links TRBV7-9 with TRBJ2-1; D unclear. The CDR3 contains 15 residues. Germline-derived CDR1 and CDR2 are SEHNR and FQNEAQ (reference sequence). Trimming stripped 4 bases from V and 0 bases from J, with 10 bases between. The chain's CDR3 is CASSSGKRSYNEQFF. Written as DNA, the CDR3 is TGTGCCAGCAGCTCCGGAAAGCGCTCCTACAATGAGCAGTTCTTC.